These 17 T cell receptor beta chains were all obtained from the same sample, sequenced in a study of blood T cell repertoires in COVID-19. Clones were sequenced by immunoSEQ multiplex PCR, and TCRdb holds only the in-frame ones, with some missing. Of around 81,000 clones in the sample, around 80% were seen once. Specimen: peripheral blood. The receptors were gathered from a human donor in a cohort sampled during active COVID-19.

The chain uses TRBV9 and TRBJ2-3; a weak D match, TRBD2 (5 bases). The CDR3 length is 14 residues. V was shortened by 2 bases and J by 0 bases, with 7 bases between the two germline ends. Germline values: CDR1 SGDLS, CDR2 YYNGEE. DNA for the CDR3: TGTGCCAGCAGCGTGACTATGAGCACAGATACGCAGTATTTT. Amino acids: CASSVTMSTDTQYF.

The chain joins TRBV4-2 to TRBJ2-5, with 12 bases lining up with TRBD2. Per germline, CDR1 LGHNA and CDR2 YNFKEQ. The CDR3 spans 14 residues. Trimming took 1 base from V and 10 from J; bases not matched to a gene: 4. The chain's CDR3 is CASSQGLAGVGQYF. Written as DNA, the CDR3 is TGTGCCAGCAGCCAAGGACTAGCGGGGGTGGGCCAGTACTTC.

The CDR3 sequence: CASGGRGEEKLFF. In nucleotides, the CDR3 is TGTGCCAGCGGGGGGAGAGGGGAGGAAAAACTGTTTTTT. This chain uses TRBV9 with TRBJ1-4; weak D call: TRBD1 (5 bases). CDR3 length: 13 amino acids. From germline, CDR1 is SGDLS and CDR2 YYNGEE. Trimming shortened V by 7 bases and J by 8 bases, and 15 bases separated the two germline ends. Full variable domain (outside the CDR3, taken from reference TRBV9 and TRBJ1-4): DSGVTQTPKHLITATGQRVTLRCSPRSGDLSVYWYQQSLDQGLQFLIQYYNGEERAKGNILERFSAQQFPDLHSELNLSSLELGDSALYFCASGGRGEEKLFFGSGTQLSVL.

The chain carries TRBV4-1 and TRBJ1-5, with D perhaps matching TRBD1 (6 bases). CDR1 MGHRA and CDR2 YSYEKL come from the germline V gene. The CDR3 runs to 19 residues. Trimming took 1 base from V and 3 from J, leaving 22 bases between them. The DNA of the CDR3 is TGCGCCAGCAGCCAAGTACCTGCCCTGGGACAAGGGAACAATCAGCCCCAGCATTTT. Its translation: CASSQVPALGQGNNQPQHF.

The CDR3 nucleotides read TGTGCCAGCAGCTCCTCAGACAAGAACACTGAAGCTTTCTTT. Translated, it gives CASSSSDKNTEAFF. J is TRBJ1-1 and V is TRBV7-3; D not resolved. V was pared by 4 bases and J by 1 base, with 10 bases between. The CDR3 extends over 14 amino acids. CDR1 is SGHTA, CDR2 FQGTGA, per germline. Full variable domain (remainder filled in from reference TRBV7-3 and TRBJ1-1): GAGVSQTPSNKVTEKGKYVELRCDPISGHTALYWYRQSLGQGPEFLIYFQGTGAADDSGLPNDRFFAVRPEGSVSTLKIQRTERGDSAVYLCASSSSDKNTEAFFGQGTRLTVV.

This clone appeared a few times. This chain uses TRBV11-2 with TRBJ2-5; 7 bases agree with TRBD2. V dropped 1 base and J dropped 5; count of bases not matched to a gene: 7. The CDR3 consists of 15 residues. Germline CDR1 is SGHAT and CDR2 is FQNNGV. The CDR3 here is CASSLGGGGPETQYF. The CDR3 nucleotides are TGTGCCAGCAGCTTAGGCGGGGGTGGTCCGGAGACCCAGTACTTC.

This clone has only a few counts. CDR3 sequence reads: CASSNRQSSGNTIYF. CDR3 DNA: TGTGCCAGCAGTAACCGACAGAGCTCTGGAAACACCATATATTTT. This chain joins TRBV6-5 and TRBJ1-3, with D maybe TRBD1 (5 bases). The V and J ends lost 5 bases and 0 bases respectively, with 11 bases between them. The CDR3 totals 15 residues. Per germline, CDR1 MNHEY and CDR2 SVGAGI.

The CDR3 bases are TGTGCCAGCTCACAAAAACAGGGGGGCCACGAGCAGTACTTC. Protein: CASSQKQGGHEQYF. The chain links TRBV18 to TRBJ2-7; TRBD1 aligns across 8 bases. There are 14 residues in the CDR3. Losses at the gene ends were 4 bases for V and 5 bases for J; bases not matched to a gene: 7. Germline CDR1 reads KGHSH; CDR2 reads LQKENI.

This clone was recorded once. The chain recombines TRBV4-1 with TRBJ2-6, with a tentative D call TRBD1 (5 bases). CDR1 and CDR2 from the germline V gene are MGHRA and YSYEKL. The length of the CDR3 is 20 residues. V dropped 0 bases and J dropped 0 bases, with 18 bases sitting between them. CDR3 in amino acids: CASSQDSPDSLFSGANVLTF. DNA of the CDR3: TGCGCCAGCAGCCAAGATTCTCCAGACAGCCTCTTCTCTGGGGCCAACGTCCTGACTTTC.

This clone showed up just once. CDR3 coding DNA: TGTGCCAGCAGCTTGGGACAGGGTTCGGACGAGCAGTACTTC. Translation: CASSLGQGSDEQYF. This chain connects TRBV11-3 to TRBJ2-7, with TRBD1 matching over 9 bases. CDR3 length equals 14 residues. Losses at the gene ends were 3 bases for V and 5 bases for J; bases not matched to a gene: 5. Germline V gene lookup returns CDR1 SGHNT and CDR2 YENEEA.

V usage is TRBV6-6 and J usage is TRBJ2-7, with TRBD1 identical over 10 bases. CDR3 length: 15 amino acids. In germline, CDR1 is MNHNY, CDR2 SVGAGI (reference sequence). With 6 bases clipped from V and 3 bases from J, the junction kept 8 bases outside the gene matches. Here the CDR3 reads CASRQTGGRGYEQYF. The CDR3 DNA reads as TGTGCCAGCAGGCAGACAGGGGGCAGGGGCTACGAGCAGTACTTC.

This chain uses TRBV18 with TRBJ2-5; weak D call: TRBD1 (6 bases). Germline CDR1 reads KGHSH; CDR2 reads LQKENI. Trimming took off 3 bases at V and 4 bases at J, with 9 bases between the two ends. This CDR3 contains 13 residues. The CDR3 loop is CASSPRDTETQYF. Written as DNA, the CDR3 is TGTGCCAGCTCACCCCGGGACACAGAGACCCAGTACTTC.

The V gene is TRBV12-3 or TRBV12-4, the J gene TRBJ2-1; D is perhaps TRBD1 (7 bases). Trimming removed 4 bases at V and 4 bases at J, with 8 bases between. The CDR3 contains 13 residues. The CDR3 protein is CASSSGGYNEQFF. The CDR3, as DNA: TGTGCCAGCAGTTCAGGGGGGTACAATGAGCAGTTCTTC.

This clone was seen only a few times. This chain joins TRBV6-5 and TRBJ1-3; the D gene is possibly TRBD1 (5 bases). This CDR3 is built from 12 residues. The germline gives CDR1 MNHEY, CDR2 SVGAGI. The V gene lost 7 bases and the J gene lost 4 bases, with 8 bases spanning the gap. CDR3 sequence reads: CASNRSGNTIYF. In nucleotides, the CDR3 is TGTGCCAGCAACAGGTCGGGAAACACCATATATTTT.

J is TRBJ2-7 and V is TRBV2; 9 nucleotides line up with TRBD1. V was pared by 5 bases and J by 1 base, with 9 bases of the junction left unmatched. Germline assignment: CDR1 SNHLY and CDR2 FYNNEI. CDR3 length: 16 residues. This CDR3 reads CASSIAAGQGSYEQYF. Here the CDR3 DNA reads TGTGCCAGCAGTATCGCCGCGGGACAGGGTTCCTACGAGCAGTACTTC.

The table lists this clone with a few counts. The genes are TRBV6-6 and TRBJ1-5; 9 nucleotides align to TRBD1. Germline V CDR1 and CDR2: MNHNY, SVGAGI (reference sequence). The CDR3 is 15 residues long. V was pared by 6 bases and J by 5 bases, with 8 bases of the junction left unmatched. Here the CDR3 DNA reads TGTGCCAGCAGCCCGGGACAGGGTCAAGATCAGCCCCAGCATTTT. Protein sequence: CASSPGQGQDQPQHF.

The CDR3 DNA is TGTGCCAGCAGCTCCGGCACTGAAGCTTTCTTT. Its translation is CASSSGTEAFF. The chain links TRBV7-9 to TRBJ1-1; D is ambiguous. CDR1 SEHNR and CDR2 FQNEAQ come from the germline V gene (reference sequence). V lost 4 bases, J lost 4 bases, and 4 bases lay in between. CDR3 length equals 11 residues.